This entry lists 29 T cell receptor beta chains sequenced from one sample in a study of shared clonotypes between healthy human individuals. Profiled with immunoSEQ multiplex PCR; TCRdb holds only in-frame clones, not every one. The sample consists of 2 million or so clones, 85% to 95% of them appearing once. The specimen was naive CD4+ T cells sorted from blood. As for subset: CD45RA+ positively selected. These TCRs come from a man aged 18 to 30 in good health.

This clone was seen only once. This rearrangement joins TRBV5-4 to TRBJ1-1; 8 nucleotides agree with TRBD1. Per germline, CDR1 SGHNT and CDR2 YYREEE (reference sequence). The junction had 18 bases not matched to a gene; V was cut back by 4 bases and J by 1 base. The CDR3 contains 19 residues. Written as DNA, the CDR3 is TGTGCCAGCAGCGCCATGACAGGGGTTGGACCTTTACGGAACACTGAAGCTTTCTTT. Its translation: CASSAMTGVGPLRNTEAFF. Variable domain in full (rest from reference TRBV5-4 and TRBJ1-1): ETGVTQSPTHLIKTRGQQVTLRCSSQSGHNTVSWYQQALGQGPQFIFQYYREEENGRGNFPPRFSGLQFPNYSSELNVNALELDDSALYLCASSAMTGVGPLRNTEAFFGQGTRLTVV.

The chain uses TRBV7-6 and TRBJ2-2; D unresolved. The CDR3 runs 12 residues. Germline V gives CDR1 SGHVS, CDR2 FNYEAQ. The V end was cut by 5 bases, the J end by 8 bases, with 9 bases between. The CDR3 nucleotides are TGTGCCAGCAGCCCCATAGGTGGGGAGCTGTTTTTT. This gives the protein CASSPIGGELFF.

The rearrangement links TRBV5-6 to TRBJ1-4, with unresolved D. The CDR3 totals 14 residues. The germline CDR1 and CDR2 sequences are SGHDT and YYEEEE. V shed 5 bases and J shed 2 bases, with 10 bases lying between them. The chain's CDR3 is CASSRTPTNEKLFF. Written as DNA, the CDR3 is TGTGCCAGCAGTCGGACGCCGACTAATGAAAAACTGTTTTTT.

The J gene is TRBJ2-7, the V gene TRBV19, with a weak D call TRBD2 (6 bases). The germline CDR1 and CDR2 sequences are LNHDA and SQIVND (reference sequence). V was pared by 1 base and J by 2 bases, with 12 bases between. CDR3 length equals 15 residues. CDR3 coding DNA: TGTGCCAGTAGTATAGTCCCGGCGGGACCCTACGAGCAGTACTTC. Residues: CASSIVPAGPYEQYF.

The chain has TRBV10-3 and TRBJ2-3, with TRBD2 identical over 9 bases. V shed 5 bases and J 4 bases; nucleotides not matched to a gene: 4. Germline assignment: CDR1 ENHRY and CDR2 SYGVKD. The CDR3 totals 14 residues. The CDR3: CAISRGRAADTQYF. In nucleotides, the CDR3 is TGTGCCATCAGTCGCGGGAGGGCCGCAGATACGCAGTATTTT.

This chain connects TRBV18 to TRBJ2-7; 10 positions match TRBD1. The V gene's germline CDR1 is KGHSH and CDR2 LQKENI. This CDR3 is built from 13 residues. The junction had 5 bases not matched to a gene; V was cut back by 2 bases and J by 10 bases. The CDR3 sequence is CASSPSGTGAQYF. The CDR3 region has the DNA TGTGCCAGCTCACCATCCGGGACAGGGGCCCAGTACTTC.

In the case of this clone: Other DNA sequences from this sample encode an identical CDR3 as well. The V gene is TRBV5-4, the J gene TRBJ1-1; 8 nucleotides agree with TRBD1. Trimming cost V 4 bases and J 0 bases; bases outside gene matches: 5. There are 15 residues in the CDR3. Per germline, CDR1 SGHNT and CDR2 YYREEE (reference sequence). Here the CDR3 DNA reads TGTGCCAGCAGCCCTGGACAGGGATTGAACACTGAAGCTTTCTTT. Translating gives CASSPGQGLNTEAFF. The variable domain in full, completed from reference TRBV5-4 and TRBJ1-1, reads ETGVTQSPTHLIKTRGQQVTLRCSSQSGHNTVSWYQQALGQGPQFIFQYYREEENGRGNFPPRFSGLQFPNYSSELNVNALELDDSALYLCASSPGQGLNTEAFFGQGTRLTVV.

The chain couples TRBV7-9 to TRBJ1-4; 12 bases line up with TRBD1. The CDR3 consists of 15 residues. The germline V gene encodes CDR1 SEHNR and CDR2 FQNEAQ (reference sequence). Germline trimming cut 5 bases from V and 8 bases from J; bases unmatched to any gene: 6. CDR3: CASSPGTGGGEKLFF. The CDR3, as DNA: TGTGCCAGCAGCCCGGGGACAGGGGGCGGCGAAAAACTGTTTTTT.

The chain recombines TRBV6-5 with TRBJ2-1; a weak D match, TRBD1 (5 bases). The CDR3 runs to 11 residues. CDR1 and CDR2 from the germline V gene are MNHEY and SVGAGI. The V end lost 7 bases, the J end lost 6 bases, and 7 bases lay between the germline ends. This chain's CDR3 is CASTRANEQFF. For the CDR3, the DNA is TGTGCCAGCACCAGGGCCAATGAGCAGTTCTTC.

Here the CDR3 reads CASSTSGSWSTGELFF. CDR3 nucleotide sequence: TGTGCCAGCAGCACTAGCGGGAGTTGGAGCACCGGGGAGCTGTTTTTT. V usage is TRBV9 and J usage is TRBJ2-2; TRBD2 matches 11 bases. The CDR3 has 16 amino acids. The V segment lost 4 bases and the J segment 4 bases; nucleotides outside the gene matches: 6. Germline V lookup: CDR1 SGDLS, CDR2 YYNGEE.

V and J are TRBV30 and TRBJ1-5; a weak D match, TRBD1 (6 bases). This CDR3 is built from 13 residues. Germline V CDR1 and CDR2: GTSNPN, SVGIG (reference sequence). The germline V and J ends were trimmed by 3 bases and 7 bases, with 13 bases remaining between them. The CDR3 DNA is TGTGCCTGGAGCGAAGGGGGGATCCAGCCCCAGCATTTT. This codes for CAWSEGGIQPQHF.

The chain has TRBV10-3 and TRBJ1-5; a possible D gene is TRBD1 (5 bases). The V and J ends lost 3 bases and 2 bases respectively, with 8 bases between them. The CDR3 length is 14 residues. The germline CDR1 and CDR2 sequences are ENHRY and SYGVKD. This chain's CDR3 is CAISDGGRNQPQHF. Written as DNA, the CDR3 is TGTGCCATCAGTGATGGGGGACGCAATCAGCCCCAGCATTTT.

The chain couples TRBV4-3 to TRBJ1-2; 8 nucleotides line up with TRBD1. Germline CDR1 is LGHNA and CDR2 is YSLEER. CDR3 size: 15 residues. The trim removed 4 bases at V and 4 bases at J, leaving 8 bases unmatched. CDR3: CASSRTGGFFYGYTF. In nucleotides, the CDR3 is TGCGCCAGCAGCCGCACAGGGGGTTTTTTCTATGGCTACACCTTC.

This clone turned up a few times. This chain uses TRBV10-1 with TRBJ2-3; no firm D call. Per germline, CDR1 WNHNN and CDR2 SYGVQD (reference sequence). This CDR3 has 14 amino acids. V was pared by 3 bases and J by 2 bases, with 9 bases between. This chain's CDR3 is CASSEAAYTDTQYF. The CDR3 DNA sequence: TGCGCCAGCAGTGAAGCCGCGTACACAGATACGCAGTATTTT.

J is TRBJ2-3 and V is TRBV5-1; no clear D. Trimming took off 6 bases at V and 1 base at J, with 12 bases between the two ends. Per the germline V gene, CDR1 is SGHRS and CDR2 is YFSETQ. The CDR3 consists of 14 residues. CDR3 sequence (DNA): TGCGCCAGCAATGGTGGCTTGGGCACAGATACGCAGTATTTT. Its translation: CASNGGLGTDTQYF.

The V call is TRBV6-1, the J call TRBJ2-2, with a weak D call TRBD2 (6 bases). V lost 4 bases and J 4 bases, leaving 19 bases between the germline ends. The length of the CDR3 is 17 residues. Germline CDR1 and CDR2: MNHNS and SASEGT. CDR3 nucleotides: TGTGCCAGCAGTGGGGCGGGACCGAATTCGGTCACCGGGGAGCTGTTTTTT. Translated, it gives CASSGAGPNSVTGELFF.

On this clone itself: Other nucleotide sequences from this sample produce the same CDR3. The rearrangement links TRBV30 to TRBJ1-4; D not resolved. The V gene lost 4 bases and the J gene lost 0 bases, with 6 bases spanning the gap. This CDR3 is 13 amino acids long. Germline CDR1 GTSNPN, CDR2 SVGIG (reference sequence). The CDR3 nucleotides read TGTGCCTGGACAGGAGCAACTAATGAAAAACTGTTTTTT. It is translated as CAWTGATNEKLFF.

V and J are TRBV7-2 and TRBJ1-2; TRBD1 matches at 10 bases. V lost 4 bases, J lost 6 bases, and 2 bases stayed unmatched. This CDR3 has 13 residues. CDR1 and CDR2 from the germline V gene are SGHTA and FQGNSA. CDR3 nucleotides: TGTGCCAGCAGCTCCGGACAGGGGGATGGCTACACCTTC. This sequence encodes CASSSGQGDGYTF.

This clone occurred a few times. The chain links TRBV6-5 to TRBJ2-7; a possible D gene is TRBD2 (5 bases). The CDR3 runs to 12 residues. From germline, CDR1 is MNHEY and CDR2 SVGAGI. V gave up 5 bases and J gave up 7 bases, with 12 bases separating them. The CDR3 loop reads CASSVTRGEQYF. The CDR3 DNA is TGTGCCAGCAGTGTGACCCGAGGGGAGCAGTACTTC.

The V gene is TRBV6-1, the J gene TRBJ2-3; perhaps D is TRBD1 or TRBD2 (6 bases each). The germline CDR1 and CDR2 sequences are MNHNS and SASEGT. Trimming stripped 4 bases from V and 0 bases from J, with 11 bases between. This CDR3 comprises 15 residues. The CDR3 loop reads CASSAIGGSTDTQYF. The DNA for the CDR3 is TGTGCCAGCAGTGCGATCGGGGGCAGCACAGATACGCAGTATTTT.

This chain joins TRBV18 and TRBJ1-6; D might be TRBD1 (5 bases). Germline assignment: CDR1 KGHSH and CDR2 LQKENI. The CDR3 is made up of 12 amino acids. The germline V and J ends were trimmed by 3 bases and 10 bases, with 7 bases remaining between them. The CDR3 reads CASSPEGSPLHF. Here the CDR3 DNA reads TGTGCCAGCTCACCGGAGGGGTCACCCCTCCACTTT.

The chain recombines TRBV30 with TRBJ1-4, with D possibly being TRBD1 (5 bases). The CDR3 runs 14 residues. In germline, CDR1 is GTSNPN, CDR2 SVGIG (reference sequence). The V and J ends lost 2 bases and 5 bases respectively, with 12 bases between them. Here the CDR3 DNA reads TGTGCCTGGAGTCGGGGGGAACCCAATGAAAAACTGTTTTTT. Residues: CAWSRGEPNEKLFF.

This clone occurred once. This rearrangement joins TRBV6-5 to TRBJ2-7; D call uncertain. The CDR3 spans 16 residues. CDR1 and CDR2 (germline): MNHEY, SVGAGI. The V and J ends lost 2 bases and 4 bases respectively, with 18 bases between them. As DNA, the CDR3 is TGTGCCAGCAGTTACCGGCGTTGGGCCTCCATTTACGAGCAGTACTTC. It translates to CASSYRRWASIYEQYF.

This sequence joins TRBV2 and TRBJ2-1; 15 bases agree with TRBD2. The V gene end was trimmed by 6 bases and the J gene end by 15 bases; junction bases not matched to a gene: 6. There are 13 residues in the CDR3. CDR1 and CDR2 from the germline V gene are SNHLY and FYNNEI. The CDR3 loop reads CASSGLAGGPRFF. As DNA, the CDR3 is TGTGCCAGCAGCGGACTAGCGGGAGGGCCGCGGTTCTTC.

The table lists this clone with many counts. Additional DNA sequences in this sample encode the identical CDR3. The chain employs TRBV30 and TRBJ1-5, with D unclear. Between the trimmed V and J ends, which lost 4 bases and 8 bases, there was a span of 6 bases. The CDR3 has 10 amino acids. In germline, CDR1 is GTSNPN, CDR2 SVGIG (reference sequence). The CDR3 DNA follows: TGTGCCTGGACGGGAGAGCCCCAGCATTTT. Residues: CAWTGEPQHF.

The chain employs TRBV4-1 and TRBJ1-1; TRBD1 might be the D (6 bases). Trimming took 0 bases from V and 2 from J, leaving 16 bases between them. There are 17 residues in the CDR3. Germline-derived CDR1 and CDR2 are MGHRA and YSYEKL. In nucleotides, the CDR3 is TGCGCCAGCAGCCAAGATTCTGGAGGGGGGGGCAACACTGAAGCTTTCTTT. This translates into CASSQDSGGGGNTEAFF.

The chain couples TRBV5-6 to TRBJ2-7, with a tentative D call TRBD2 (5 bases). This CDR3 comprises 13 residues. V shed 0 bases and J shed 6 bases, with 10 bases lying between them. Germline CDR1 is SGHDT and CDR2 is YYEEEE. The CDR3 reads CASSLGGGGEQYF. CDR3 in DNA: TGTGCCAGCAGCTTGGGTGGAGGTGGCGAGCAGTACTTC. The entire variable domain, with the rest obtained from reference TRBV5-6 and TRBJ2-7, is as follows: DAGVTQSPTHLIKTRGQQVTLRCSPKSGHDTVSWYQQALGQGPQFIFQYYEEEERQRGNFPDRFSGHQFPNYSSELNVNALLLGDSALYLCASSLGGGGEQYFGPGTRLTVT.

This rearrangement joins TRBV5-4 to TRBJ1-2; D gene ambiguous. Germline V gives CDR1 SGHNT, CDR2 YYREEE (reference sequence). The CDR3 covers 13 residues. V lost 3 bases to trimming and J lost 3 bases, with 9 bases between them. The CDR3 nucleotides read TGTGCCAGCAGCTCCGCGTGGGACTATGGCTACACCTTC. This encodes CASSSAWDYGYTF.

The chain couples TRBV10-1 to TRBJ2-1; 7 nucleotides match TRBD1. The V gene's germline CDR1 is WNHNN and CDR2 SYGVQD (reference sequence). The CDR3 length is 17 residues. J gave up 6 bases and V 6 bases, and 17 bases lay outside the gene matches. The CDR3 bases are TGCGCCAGCAGCCCCGGGCGGAGGACAGGAACGCCCAATGAGCAGTTCTTC. Translated, it gives CASSPGRRTGTPNEQFF.